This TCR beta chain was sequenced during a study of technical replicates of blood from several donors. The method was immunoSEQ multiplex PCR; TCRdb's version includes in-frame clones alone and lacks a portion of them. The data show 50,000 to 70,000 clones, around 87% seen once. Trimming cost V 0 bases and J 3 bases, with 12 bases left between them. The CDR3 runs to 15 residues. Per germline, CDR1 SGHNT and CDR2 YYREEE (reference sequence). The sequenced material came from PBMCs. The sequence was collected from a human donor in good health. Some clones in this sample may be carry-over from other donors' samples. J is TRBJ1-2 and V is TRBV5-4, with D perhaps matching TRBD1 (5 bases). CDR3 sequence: CASSLGAGWHYGYTF. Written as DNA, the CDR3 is TGTGCCAGCAGCTTGGGAGCAGGGTGGCACTATGGCTACACCTTC.